A selection of T cell receptor beta chains follows, all from one sample in a study of identical twins. From the 5' RACE reads, TCRdb called clonotypes with MiXCR, one entry per CDR3 protein. Of approximately 890,000 distinct CDR3 sequences listed, 10% to 15% were seen once; the top ten hold about 1.5%. The sample was also reused in another study, on yellow fever vaccine responses in identical twins.

Sequencing was performed on PBMCs. All receptors derive from a young woman in good health. Each CDR3 is given with its conserved first and last residue. Fields, in order: J gene, D gene, clone size, V gene, CDR3 protein, CDR3 DNA. A D gene is named only where the DNA matches it firmly. Expanded clones are given a class, and other clones once, few, many or no size at all.

J: TRBJ2-3; D: TRBD2; size: few; V: TRBV14; CDR3: CASTPSGWSADTQYF; DNA: TGTGCCAGCACCCCTAGCGGTTGGAGCGCAGATACGCAGTATTTT
J: TRBJ1-2; D: -; size: -; V: TRBV20-1; CDR3: CSAKPGNNYGYTF; DNA: TGCAGTGCAAAACCGGGAAATAACTATGGCTACACCTTC
J: TRBJ2-1; D: TRBD2; size: -; V: TRBV4-1; CDR3: CASSPGGGDNEQFF; DNA: TGCGCCAGCAGCCCGGGCGGGGGGGACAATGAGCAGTTCTTC
J: TRBJ2-5; D: -; size: -; V: TRBV7-2; CDR3: CASSLVWRETQYF; DNA: TGTGCCAGCAGCTTAGTCTGGAGGGAGACCCAGTACTTC
J: TRBJ2-1; D: -; size: few; V: TRBV7-2; CDR3: CASSPSPLHNEQFF; DNA: TGTGCCAGCAGCCCCTCTCCCCTGCACAATGAGCAGTTCTTC
J: TRBJ2-1; D: -; size: few; V: TRBV11-2; CDR3: CASSLVPSTNRNYNEQFF; DNA: TGTGCCAGCAGCTTAGTTCCTTCCACAAACCGAAACTACAATGAGCAGTTCTTC
J: TRBJ1-5; D: TRBD1; size: -; V: TRBV2; CDR3: CASSPGQGHYQPQHF; DNA: TGTGCCAGTTCCCCGGGACAGGGGCATTATCAGCCCCAGCATTTT
J: TRBJ2-7; D: TRBD2; size: few; V: TRBV28; CDR3: CASSSPPDGRGYEQYF; DNA: TGTGCCAGCAGTTCGCCCCCGGACGGGAGGGGCTACGAGCAGTACTTC
J: TRBJ1-1; D: -; size: few; V: TRBV5-5; CDR3: CASSFLWNTEAFF; DNA: TGTGCCAGCAGCTTCTTGTGGAACACTGAAGCTTTCTTT
J: TRBJ2-4; D: TRBD1; size: -; V: TRBV11-3; CDR3: CASSLGEDRGFAGGIAKNIQYF; DNA: TGTGCCAGCAGCTTAGGAGAGGACAGGGGATTTGCTGGGGGAATAGCCAAAAACATTCAGTACTTC
J: TRBJ2-1; D: TRBD2; size: many; V: TRBV2; CDR3: CASSEILAGGTNEQFF; DNA: TGTGCCAGCAGTGAAATTCTAGCGGGAGGCACAAATGAGCAGTTCTTC
J: TRBJ2-3; D: -; size: few; V: TRBV20-1; CDR3: CSAPGLTQADTQYF; DNA: TGCAGTGCCCCAGGGTTGACTCAGGCAGATACGCAGTATTTT
J: TRBJ2-7; D: -; size: few; V: TRBV4-2; CDR3: CASSQTGTISYEQYF; DNA: TGTGCCAGCAGCCAAACAGGGACGATCTCCTACGAGCAGTACTTC
J: TRBJ1-1; D: -; size: few; V: TRBV7-8; CDR3: CASSQTQGFEAFF; DNA: TGTGCCAGCAGCCAGACTCAGGGGTTTGAAGCTTTCTTT
J: TRBJ1-1; D: TRBD1; size: -; V: TRBV5-1; CDR3: CASRSGQGNTEAFF; DNA: TGCGCCAGCAGGTCTGGACAGGGAAACACTGAAGCTTTCTTT
J: TRBJ1-2; D: TRBD1; size: -; V: TRBV28; CDR3: CASSLLGTGKNNYGYTF; DNA: TGTGCCAGCAGTTTATTGGGGACAGGCAAGAATAACTATGGCTACACCTTC
J: TRBJ2-3; D: TRBD2; size: -; V: TRBV24-1; CDR3: CATSESGATITDTQYF; DNA: TGTGCCACCAGTGAGAGCGGGGCAACCATCACAGATACGCAGTATTTT
J: TRBJ2-1; D: -; size: -; V: TRBV12-3/TRBV12-4; CDR3: CASSRGPVGEQFF; DNA: TGTGCCAGCAGTCGGGGGCCGGTCGGTGAGCAGTTCTTC
J: TRBJ1-1; D: -; size: -; V: TRBV5-1; CDR3: CASSLRRENTEAFF; DNA: TGCGCCAGCAGCTTGAGGCGGGAAAACACTGAAGCTTTCTTT
J: TRBJ1-2; D: -; size: -; V: TRBV7-2; CDR3: CASSFKGGAF; DNA: TGTGCCAGCAGTTTTAAGGGGGGCGCCTTC
J: TRBJ2-7; D: -; size: few; V: TRBV29-1; CDR3: CSVRTGKGLEQYF; DNA: TGCAGCGTTCGTACAGGGAAAGGATTGGAGCAGTACTTC
J: TRBJ2-1; D: TRBD2; size: -; V: TRBV7-3; CDR3: CATGKRETPYNEQFF; DNA: TGTGCCACGGGCAAGCGGGAGACCCCCTACAATGAGCAGTTCTTC
J: TRBJ2-7; D: TRBD2; size: -; V: TRBV7-9; CDR3: CASSLSRLAVYEQYF; DNA: TGTGCCAGCAGCTTAAGTAGACTAGCGGTCTACGAGCAGTACTTC
J: TRBJ2-1; D: TRBD2; size: -; V: TRBV29-1; CDR3: CSVDKRVGTSGGTDEQFF; DNA: TGCAGCGTTGACAAAAGGGTTGGGACTAGCGGGGGGACCGATGAGCAGTTCTTC
J: TRBJ1-1; D: -; size: few; V: TRBV6-1; CDR3: CASSETARTEAFF; DNA: TGTGCCAGCAGTGAAACAGCCAGGACTGAAGCTTTCTTT
J: TRBJ2-5; D: -; size: few; V: TRBV10-3; CDR3: CAISESGTETQYF; DNA: TGTGCCATCAGTGAGTCGGGTACGGAGACCCAGTACTTC
J: TRBJ2-7; D: TRBD2; size: few; V: TRBV7-9; CDR3: CASSPLAGGLSEQYF; DNA: TGTGCCAGCAGCCCCCTAGCGGGAGGATTGAGTGAGCAGTACTTC
J: TRBJ1-2; D: TRBD1; size: -; V: TRBV6-5; CDR3: CASSNDRGGPYGYTF; DNA: TGTGCCAGCAGTAACGACAGGGGGGGCCCCTATGGCTACACCTTC
J: TRBJ2-7; D: -; size: -; V: TRBV2; CDR3: CASSGLEIYEQYF; DNA: TGTGCCAGCAGTGGCCTAGAGATCTACGAGCAGTACTTC
J: TRBJ1-1; D: -; size: -; V: TRBV21-1; CDR3: CASSPVGGQGAPF; DNA: TGTGCCAGCAGCCCTGTCGGGGGACAGGGGGCACCGTTT
J: TRBJ2-5; D: -; size: -; V: TRBV20-1; CDR3: CCASPYGLATQETQYF; DNA: TGCTGTGCTAGCCCATACGGGCTAGCGACACAAGAGACCCAGTACTTC
J: TRBJ1-1; D: TRBD1; size: -; V: TRBV10-3; CDR3: CAISEGQGDTEAFF; DNA: TGTGCCATCAGTGAAGGACAGGGGGACACTGAAGCTTTCTTT
J: TRBJ1-4; D: -; size: -; V: TRBV7-6; CDR3: CASSLARGEKLFF; DNA: TGTGCCAGCAGCTTAGCGAGGGGAGAAAAACTGTTTTTT
J: TRBJ2-4; D: -; size: few; V: TRBV5-1; CDR3: CASSLGEVRNIQYF; DNA: TGCGCCAGCAGCTTGGGAGAGGTGCGAAACATTCAGTACTTC
J: TRBJ1-1; D: TRBD1; size: few; V: TRBV2; CDR3: CASTPNRGGTEAFF; DNA: TGTGCCTCAACCCCCAACAGGGGCGGCACTGAAGCTTTCTTT
J: TRBJ1-5; D: -; size: -; V: TRBV6-1; CDR3: CASSEVADSQPQHF; DNA: TGTGCCAGCAGTGAAGTGGCGGACAGCCAGCCCCAGCATTTT